This TCR beta chain derives from a study of CD8+ T cells in alopecia areata. Whole-study context: Severity scoring for treated patients was based on the percentage of affected scalp area. Study conclusions and caveats: Scalp and blood samples kept many expanded lesional clones throughout tofacitinib.

Germline V gene data show CDR1 as MGHRA and CDR2 as YSYEKL. The CDR3 loop spans 14 amino acids. Trimming took 1 base from V and 1 from J; bases not matched to a gene: 0. Worth noting for this clone: As yet, its antigen is unknown.

Sequencing relied on a cDNA template that was reverse transcribed from extracted RNA. Profiled with immunoSEQ multiplex PCR; TCRdb holds only in-frame clones, not every one. The top ten hold about a quarter of the sample, which has 75,000 to 85,000 clones, around 66% seen once. Treatment here: oral pan-JAK inhibitor, 5-10 mg twice daily. Source: CD8+ T cells sorted from blood, taken at week 24, from a patient treated with tofacitinib. J is TRBJ2-7 and V is TRBV4-1, with 8 bases identical to TRBD1. The source is a human donor with alopecia areata. The CDR3 DNA is TGCGCCAGCAGCCAAGGACAGGGGTCCTACGAGCAGTACTTC. Translated: CASSQGQGSYEQYF.